A selection of T cell receptor beta chains follows, all from one sample in a study of beta chain features in type 1 diabetes. The method was immunoSEQ multiplex PCR; TCRdb's version includes in-frame clones alone and lacks a portion of them. The sample shows some 700,000 clones, roughly 13% of them seen only once. Sequencing was done on a sample of naive CD4+ T cells from blood. These receptors all stem from a man aged 18 to 29 with type 1 diabetes. CDR3s leave out the opening cysteine and the closing phenylalanine or tryptophan. Size is stated for part of the rows, as once, few or many counts, or as a class when the clone is expanded.

length	size	J	V	CDR3
15	-	TRBJ2-3	TRBV18	ASSPTGTGSSKDTQY
12	few	TRBJ2-6	TRBV29-1	SVESGNGANVLT
13	-	TRBJ2-3	TRBV9	ASSGPQVGPDTQY
12	-	TRBJ2-1	TRBV7-9	ASSLAGSHNEQF
12	-	TRBJ1-2	TRBV9	ASSVASGSYGYT
10	few	TRBJ2-5	TRBV25-1	ASSRGLETQY
10	few	TRBJ2-2	TRBV27	ASSPNTGELF
12	few	TRBJ1-2	TRBV25-1	ASSEWVRESGYT
14	-	TRBJ2-7	TRBV9	ASSVASTETSYEQY
10	few	TRBJ1-2	TRBV30	AWSPVTSGYT
12	-	TRBJ2-2	TRBV5-1	ASSTNDPSGELF
13	-	TRBJ2-4	TRBV7-2	ASSLAQWGGNIQY
11	-	TRBJ1-5	TRBV6-6	ASSYDLGEPQH
12	-	TRBJ1-6	TRBV7-2	ASSLGHQNSPLH
13	-	TRBJ1-6	TRBV6-5	ASSYFGRSNSPLH
9	few	TRBJ2-1	TRBV29-1	SVEQYNEQF
13	few	TRBJ2-5	TRBV9	ASSPTGGFGETQY
13	few	TRBJ1-1	TRBV6-1	ASGARQGMNTEAF
14	few	TRBJ2-7	TRBV28	ASTPRSPGSSYEQY
12	-	TRBJ1-6	TRBV5-1	ASSSGTADSPLH
11	-	TRBJ1-1	TRBV6-6	ASSQVRDTEAF
13	-	TRBJ1-4	TRBV4-2	ASSQGRNPNEKLF
13	few	TRBJ2-1	TRBV6-6	ASSSTGVTYNEQF
12	few	TRBJ1-4	TRBV6-5	ASSTTGEGEKLF
11	-	TRBJ2-7	TRBV2	ASSENRIYEQY
12	-	TRBJ1-2	TRBV25-1	ASSELWTASGYT
11	-	TRBJ1-5	TRBV29-1	SVTQGVGQPQH
14	-	TRBJ2-7	TRBV6-6	ASSSRDRASSYEQY
13	-	TRBJ1-5	TRBV18	ASSSELGSNQPQH
11	few	TRBJ1-4	TRBV30	AWSVLGNEKLF
9	-	TRBJ2-4	TRBV6-5	ASRAESIQY
12	-	TRBJ1-4	TRBV4-1	ASSQASGGEKLF
12	once	TRBJ1-6	TRBV14	VSSQWTTDSPLH
11	-	TRBJ2-1	TRBV5-1	ASSLEEGREQF
9	few	TRBJ2-3	TRBV10-3	AISGSDTQY
11	few	TRBJ2-7	TRBV28	ASESAEGTEQY
13	-	TRBJ1-2	TRBV11-2	ASSLVGRATYGYT
9	few	TRBJ2-7	TRBV28	ASGDRYEQY